This TCR beta chain is drawn from a study of tumor and adjacent non-tumor tissue in lung cancer. Overall study: Patients comprised 12 adenocarcinoma, a couple of squamous cell carcinoma and 1 small cell lung cancer. Around 4 million productive TCRbeta reads were obtained per sample on average. Study results and limitations: Significantly higher TCR diversity was found in tumor than normal lung.

A modified ARM-PCR protocol with three rounds of nested PCR amplified TCRbeta. TCRdb reprocessed the multiplex PCR reads via MiXCR and lists one record per CDR3 protein. The sample has some 97,000 distinct CDR3 sequences, 50% to 70% seen once; the top ten hold roughly a fifth. Notes on this clonotype: As yet, its antigen is unknown.

The template was RNA from unsorted bulk tissue. More than 3 cm separated this lung sample from the edge of the tumor. Trimming took off 4 bases at V and 14 bases at J, with 19 bases between the two ends. This CDR3 comprises 13 residues. The germline CDR1 and CDR2 sequences are SGHAT and FQNNGV. Sequencing was performed on distant non-tumor lung tissue. V and J are TRBV11-2 and TRBJ2-3, with TRBD1 as a possible D gene (6 bases). The TCR was taken from a man aged 25-45 years with non-small cell lung cancer. CDR3 loop: CASSSGRTDTRYF. CDR3 sequence (DNA): TGTGCCAGCAGCTCGGGTCGGACAGATACTCGGTATTTT.